The clone carrying this T cell receptor beta chain was seen at least ten times. Its antigen remains unknown. The sample comes from a study of identical twins. The CDR3 sequence is 15 residues long. V was shortened by 6 bases and J by 6 bases, with 20 bases between the two germline ends. A universal primer site arose from template switching, and cDNA bore unique molecular identifiers. TCRdb reprocessed the 5' RACE reads with MiXCR, giving one entry per CDR3 protein. This repertoire shows roughly 240,000 distinct CDR3 sequences, 7.5% found once; its top ten account for 5% to 6%. Study-level results: Twin sharing of out-of-frame TCR alpha was underestimated by models in monozygotic pairs. Insertions were reduced in abundant cord blood beta clonotypes but not in memory repertoires.

Donors uniformly comprised healthy Caucasians. This same sample was also taken into another study, of yellow fever vaccine responses in identical twins.

The sample comprised CD8+ T cells sorted from blood. The chain is built from TRBV12-3 or TRBV12-4 and TRBJ2-5; the D gene is possibly TRBD1 (6 bases). The TCR comes from a woman between 18 and 29 years old in good health. In DNA, the CDR3 is TGTGCCAGCAGACCCGGGACATCGGTTGGGAAGACCCAGTACTTC. The encoded protein is CASRPGTSVGKTQYF.